The 23 T cell receptor beta chains below all came from one sample that was sequenced in a study of T cell responses to AZD1222 COVID-19 vaccine. Here immunoSEQ multiplex PCR was the method, and the copy in TCRdb shows in-frame clones only, minus some. Of about 78,000 clones detected, 70% to 85% appear once; the ten largest clones hold about 3.1%. The specimen comprised peripheral blood, sampled on day 0 of AZD1222 vaccination. The origin of the receptors is an adult in good health.

This clone has only one observation. The chain couples TRBV4-3 to TRBJ2-3; D not certain. CDR1 and CDR2 (germline): LGHNA, YSLEER. The ends were cut back, 0 bases at V and 0 bases at J, with 13 bases in the middle. The CDR3 is 17 residues long. CDR3 in amino acids: CASSQEYGDPSTDTQYF. In DNA, the CDR3 is TGCGCCAGCAGCCAAGAGTACGGAGACCCTAGCACAGATACGCAGTATTTT.

The J gene is TRBJ1-1, the V gene TRBV27, with 7 bases aligning to TRBD1. The length of the CDR3 is 13 residues. Germline values: CDR1 MNHEY, CDR2 SMNVEV (reference sequence). J gave up 7 bases and V 6 bases, and 8 bases lay outside the gene matches. CDR3 loop: CASSDDTGVEAFF. The CDR3 DNA sequence: TGTGCCAGCAGCGATGATACAGGGGTTGAAGCTTTCTTT.

This clone was recorded once. The chain combines TRBV6-2 or TRBV6-3 with TRBJ2-2, with 8 bases fitting TRBD1. The germline gives CDR1 MNHEY, CDR2 SVGEGT. V lost 5 bases to trimming and J lost 0 bases; unmatched junction nucleotides: 2. The length of the CDR3 is 15 residues. In DNA, the CDR3 is TGTGCCAGCAGTCGGACAGGGTCGAACACCGGGGAGCTGTTTTTT. It specifies CASSRTGSNTGELFF.

The rearrangement joins TRBV11-2 to TRBJ2-5; unclear D gene. The CDR3 length is 13 residues. Germline V CDR1 and CDR2: SGHAT, FQNNGV. The V end lost 5 bases, the J end lost 2 bases, and 9 bases lay between the germline ends. The CDR3 DNA follows: TGTGCCAGCAGCCAGATACCGCAAGAGACCCAGTACTTC. Protein: CASSQIPQETQYF.

This chain connects TRBV10-1 to TRBJ1-3; D not certain. V was clipped by 6 bases and J by 0 bases, with 9 bases between them. This CDR3 comprises 14 residues. Germline values: CDR1 WNHNN, CDR2 SYGVQD (reference sequence). The CDR3 DNA reads TGCGCCAGCAGCCGAGGCTGCTCTGGAAACACCATATATTTT. As protein: CASSRGCSGNTIYF.

This clone was observed a single time. V is TRBV4-3 and J is TRBJ2-2; unclear D gene. The CDR3 contains 17 residues. V shed 0 bases and J shed 6 bases, with 17 bases lying between them. The germline V gene encodes CDR1 LGHNA and CDR2 YSLEER. The CDR3 DNA reads as TGCGCCAGCAGCCAAGAGAATTCCGGAGTATTCGCCGGGGAGCTGTTTTTT. Protein sequence: CASSQENSGVFAGELFF.

The chain combines TRBV30 with TRBJ2-7, with TRBD1 identical over 8 bases. The CDR3 extends over 12 amino acids. Trimming took 7 bases from V and 0 from J; bases not matched to a gene: 2. Per the germline V gene, CDR1 is GTSNPN and CDR2 is SVGIG (reference sequence). The chain's CDR3 is CALDRGSYEQYF. DNA for the CDR3: TGTGCCTTAGACAGGGGCTCCTACGAGCAGTACTTC.

The chain joins TRBV3-1 (or the pseudogene TRBV3-2) to TRBJ2-3; the match to TRBD2 covers 16 bases. Germline trimming cut 3 bases from V and 4 bases from J; bases unmatched to any gene: 1. The CDR3 is 16 amino acids. Germline V CDR1 and CDR2: LGHDT, YNNKEL (reference sequence). CDR3 amino acids: CASSQGLAGGPDTQYF. The CDR3 DNA follows: TGTGCCAGCAGCCAGGGACTAGCGGGGGGGCCAGATACGCAGTATTTT.

CDR3 bases: TGTGCCAGCAGGAGGGCCGGCGGCCCCGGCGGTGGCTACACCTTC. Protein product: CASRRAGGPGGGYTF. The chain is built from TRBV6-5 and TRBJ1-2; D remains unclear. Germline loops: CDR1 MNHEY, CDR2 SVGAGI. Trimming stripped 6 bases from V and 7 bases from J, with 21 bases between. The CDR3 length is 15 residues.

CDR3 coding DNA: TGTGCCAGCAGCGTTAGGGGACAGGGGGCTTTTGGAAACACCATATATTTT. The encoded protein is CASSVRGQGAFGNTIYF. The chain has TRBV13 and TRBJ1-3, with 12 bases matching TRBD1. Germline V gene lookup returns CDR1 PRHDT and CDR2 FYEKMQ (reference sequence). After removal of 5 bases from V and 3 bases from J, the junction contained 8 bases not matched to a gene. The CDR3 has 17 residues.

The gene calls are TRBV7-9 and TRBJ1-5; TRBD1 might be the D (5 bases). The CDR3 totals 15 residues. Per the germline V gene, CDR1 is SEHNR and CDR2 is FQNEAQ (reference sequence). V was trimmed by 5 bases and J by 7 bases, leaving 18 bases between them. The CDR3 bases are TGTGCCAGCAGCCCTGACGGGGGGTTGTGGCAGCCCCAGCATTTT. It codes for CASSPDGGLWQPQHF.

The chain joins TRBV4-3 to TRBJ2-6, with D possibly TRBD2 on 6 matching bases. V lost 4 bases, J lost 4 bases, and 8 bases lay in between. There are 14 residues in the CDR3. The V gene's germline CDR1 is LGHNA and CDR2 YSLEER. The CDR3: CASSRGDGANVLTF. DNA for the CDR3: TGCGCCAGCAGCCGGGGGGACGGGGCCAACGTCCTGACTTTC.

The gene calls are TRBV5-1 and TRBJ1-2; a possible D gene is TRBD1 (6 bases). Germline CDR1 and CDR2: SGHRS and YFSETQ. CDR3 size: 15 residues. Trimming cost V 0 bases and J 8 bases, with 17 bases left between them. The CDR3 reads CASSLAVLDSIGYTF. The CDR3 region has the DNA TGCGCCAGCAGCTTGGCAGTTTTGGACAGTATCGGCTACACCTTC.

The V and J genes are TRBV7-9 and TRBJ1-2; tentative D call: TRBD1 (5 bases). Trimming cost V 1 base and J 3 bases, with 12 bases left between them. Germline loops: CDR1 SEHNR, CDR2 FQNEAQ (reference sequence). The CDR3 spans 15 residues. The CDR3 loop is CASSLDSTGYYGYTF. CDR3 in DNA: TGTGCCAGCAGCTTAGACAGTACAGGCTACTATGGCTACACCTTC.

The rearrangement joins TRBV7-2 to TRBJ2-2; no clear D gene. This CDR3 is 13 amino acids long. Germline-derived CDR1 and CDR2 are SGHTA and FQGNSA. Trimming took off 5 bases at V and 0 bases at J, with 4 bases between the two ends. CDR3 amino acids: CASSPSNTGELFF. As DNA, the CDR3 is TGTGCCAGCAGCCCTTCGAACACCGGGGAGCTGTTTTTT.

V and J are TRBV27 and TRBJ1-1, with no clear D. The germline CDR1 and CDR2 sequences are MNHEY and SMNVEV (reference sequence). The CDR3 consists of 15 residues. Trimming stripped 0 bases from V and 2 bases from J, with 10 bases between. CDR3 sequence (DNA): TGTGCCAGCAGTTTATCTACCACTTACAACACTGAAGCTTTCTTT. It translates to CASSLSTTYNTEAFF.

This chain connects TRBV7-8 to TRBJ2-5, with D uncertain. The germline V gene encodes CDR1 SGHVS and CDR2 FQNEAQ. The V gene lost 4 bases and the J gene lost 2 bases, with 11 bases spanning the gap. This CDR3 spans 14 amino acids. The CDR3 sequence is CASSSRAGQETQYF. The CDR3, as DNA: TGTGCCAGCAGCTCAAGGGCTGGACAAGAGACCCAGTACTTC.

V is TRBV5-1 and J is TRBJ2-2; 8 bases map to TRBD1. Trimming at V came to 0 bases and at J to 0 bases, leaving 7 bases not matched to a gene. Germline CDR1 is SGHRS and CDR2 is YFSETQ. CDR3 length: 18 amino acids. As DNA, the CDR3 is TGCGCCAGCAGCTTGGGCCGGACAGGGTATTCGAACACCGGGGAGCTGTTTTTT. Amino acids: CASSLGRTGYSNTGELFF.

This chain joins TRBV12-3 or TRBV12-4 and TRBJ2-2; no clear D. Trimming took off 5 bases at V and 5 bases at J, with 6 bases between the two ends. This CDR3 region has 12 residues. The CDR3 here is CASSPTTGELFF. For the CDR3, the DNA is TGTGCCAGCAGTCCTACTACCGGGGAGCTGTTTTTT.

This clone was counted only a few times. This CDR3 is CASSPREWSPLHF. CDR3 DNA: TGTGCCAGCTCACCAAGGGAATGGTCACCCCTCCACTTT. J is TRBJ1-6 and V is TRBV18; D is unresolved. V lost 2 bases, J lost 10 bases, and 9 bases lay in between. The CDR3 has 13 amino acids. Per the germline V gene, CDR1 is KGHSH and CDR2 is LQKENI.

The V gene is TRBV14, the J gene TRBJ2-7, with 10 bases aligning to TRBD1. V lost 4 bases and J lost 1; bases outside the gene matches: 4. Germline-derived CDR1 and CDR2 are SGHDN and FVKESK. The length of the CDR3 is 15 residues. CDR3 nucleotides: TGTGCCAGCAGCCCCCTGGGACAGGGGTCCTACGAGCAGTACTTC. The encoded protein is CASSPLGQGSYEQYF.

The chain joins TRBV2 to TRBJ1-5; D not certain. This CDR3 has 12 amino acids. V was clipped by 3 bases and J by 9 bases, with 9 bases between them. Germline loops: CDR1 SNHLY, CDR2 FYNNEI. The CDR3 loop is CASSDMVGPQHF. Written as DNA, the CDR3 is TGTGCCAGCAGTGATATGGTGGGGCCCCAGCATTTT.

This clone has a handful of counts. The chain uses TRBV19 and TRBJ1-2; D not resolved. Germline V gene lookup returns CDR1 LNHDA and CDR2 SQIVND (reference sequence). There are 16 residues in the CDR3. Trimming cost V 5 bases and J 2 bases, with 18 bases left between them. In DNA, the CDR3 is TGTGCCAGTAGTGTCGTCGGACGGGAAAAGAACTATGGCTACACCTTC. It encodes CASSVVGREKNYGYTF.